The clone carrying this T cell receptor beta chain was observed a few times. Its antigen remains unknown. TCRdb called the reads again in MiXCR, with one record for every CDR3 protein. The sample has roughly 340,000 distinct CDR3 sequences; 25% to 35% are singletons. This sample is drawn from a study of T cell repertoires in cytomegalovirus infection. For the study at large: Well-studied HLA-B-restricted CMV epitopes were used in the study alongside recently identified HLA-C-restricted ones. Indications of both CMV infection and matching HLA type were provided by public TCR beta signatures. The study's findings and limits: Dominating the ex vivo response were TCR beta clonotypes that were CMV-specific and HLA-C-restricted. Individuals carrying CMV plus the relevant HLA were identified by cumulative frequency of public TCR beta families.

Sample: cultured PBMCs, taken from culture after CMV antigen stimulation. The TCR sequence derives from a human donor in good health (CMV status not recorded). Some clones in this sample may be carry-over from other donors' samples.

The CDR3 region is CASSIAPWEGLPRVQHF. In nucleotides, the CDR3 is TGTGCCAGTAGTATAGCCCCTTGGGAGGGCCTCCCAAGGGTCCAGCATTTT. The J gene is TRBJ1-5, the V gene TRBV19, with D unresolved. The CDR3 extends over 17 amino acids. CDR1 is LNHDA and CDR2 is SQIVND in the germline V gene (reference sequence). Trimming removed 1 base from V and 12 bases from J, with 25 bases in between.